These 8 T cell receptor beta chains were sequenced from one sample in a study of T cell repertoires in cytomegalovirus infection. Antigens of these TCRs are unknown. TCRdb passed the reads through MiXCR, listing each CDR3 protein once. The sample holds under 450,000 distinct CDR3 sequences, roughly 36% seen once. The sample consisted of cultured PBMCs, taken from culture after CMV antigen stimulation. These receptors originate from a human donor in good health (CMV status not recorded). Some clones in this sample may be carry-over from other donors' samples.

This clonotype has a count of ten or more. V gene TRBV7-8 combines with J gene TRBJ1-5, with unresolved D. The CDR3 runs to 13 residues. The V and J ends lost 1 base and 6 bases respectively, with 7 bases between them. Germline loops: CDR1 SGHVS, CDR2 FQNEAQ. The CDR3 region is CASSLDVTQPQHF. CDR3 sequence (DNA): TGTGCCAGCAGCTTAGATGTCACTCAGCCCCAGCATTTT.

This clonotype has just a few counts. The chain couples TRBV19 to TRBJ2-1, with 12 bases that match TRBD2. Germline CDR1 reads LNHDA; CDR2 reads SQIVND (reference sequence). The CDR3 runs 17 residues. J lost 0 bases, V lost 3 bases, and 3 bases had no gene match. For the CDR3, the DNA is TGTGCCAGTAGTATCCGGACTAGCGGGATCTCCTACAATGAGCAGTTCTTC. Translating it yields CASSIRTSGISYNEQFF.

This clonotype was picked up a small number of times. V gene TRBV7-9 combines with J gene TRBJ2-1, with 7 bases that match TRBD2. The CDR3 runs to 14 residues. Germline CDR1 SEHNR, CDR2 FQNEAQ (reference sequence). The V gene end was trimmed by 8 bases and the J gene end by 5 bases; junction bases not matched to a gene: 9. Written as DNA, the CDR3 is TGTGCCAGCTCTGGGCTAGCGGCCAACAATGAGCAGTTCTTC. Amino acids: CASSGLAANNEQFF. The complete variable domain, with remaining parts taken from reference TRBV7-9 and TRBJ2-1, reads DTGVSQNPRHKITKRGQNVTFRCDPISEHNRLYWYRQTLGQGPEFLTYFQNEAQLEKSRLLSDRFSAERPKGSFSTLEIQRTEQGDSAMYLCASSGLAANNEQFFGPGTRLTVL.

This clonotype was detected only a few times. The chain employs TRBV7-2 and TRBJ2-5; TRBD2 matches at 7 bases. The J segment lost 2 bases and the V segment lost 1 base, leaving 7 bases of the junction unmatched. The CDR3 consists of 16 residues. Germline CDR1 is SGHTA and CDR2 is FQGNSA. The CDR3 coding sequence is TGTGCCAGCAGCTTAGATTTGGCGGGGGATCAAGAGACCCAGTACTTC. This translates into CASSLDLAGDQETQYF.

This clonotype was picked up a small number of times. The chain uses TRBV5-1 and TRBJ1-5; D is unclear. The CDR3 sequence is 18 residues long. Trimming cost V 0 bases and J 0 bases, with 16 bases left between them. Germline CDR1 is SGHRS and CDR2 is YFSETQ. CDR3 DNA: TGCGCCAGCAGCTTGGTACCCGCGCCCAATGATAGCAATCAGCCCCAGCATTTT. Protein: CASSLVPAPNDSNQPQHF.

This chain connects TRBV13 to TRBJ2-7; 12 bases align to TRBD1. Per germline, CDR1 PRHDT and CDR2 FYEKMQ (reference sequence). With 3 bases clipped from V and 6 bases from J, the junction kept 3 bases outside the gene matches. The CDR3 extends over 14 amino acids. CDR3 bases: TGTGCCAGCAGCTTCGGGACAGGGGGCACCGAGCAGTACGTC. Residues: CASSFGTGGTEQYV.

This sequence joins TRBV24-1 and TRBJ2-2, with D possibly TRBD2 on 5 matching bases. This CDR3 is built from 14 residues. Germline CDR1 KGHDR, CDR2 SFDVKD. The V end lost 4 bases, the J end lost 7 bases, and 12 bases lay between the germline ends. The CDR3 protein is CATSEREVYGELFF. CDR3 sequence (DNA): TGTGCCACCAGTGAGAGGGAAGTCTACGGGGAGCTGTTTTTT.

The CDR3 DNA reads as TGCAGTGCTAGAGGGGCAATCGAACTATACAATGAGCAGTTCTTC. It specifies CSARGAIELYNEQFF. The chain links TRBV20-1 to TRBJ2-1; no clear D gene. Germline loops: CDR1 DFQATT, CDR2 SNEGSKA (reference sequence). This CDR3 has 15 amino acids. The V end was cut by 1 base, the J end by 4 bases, with 14 bases between.